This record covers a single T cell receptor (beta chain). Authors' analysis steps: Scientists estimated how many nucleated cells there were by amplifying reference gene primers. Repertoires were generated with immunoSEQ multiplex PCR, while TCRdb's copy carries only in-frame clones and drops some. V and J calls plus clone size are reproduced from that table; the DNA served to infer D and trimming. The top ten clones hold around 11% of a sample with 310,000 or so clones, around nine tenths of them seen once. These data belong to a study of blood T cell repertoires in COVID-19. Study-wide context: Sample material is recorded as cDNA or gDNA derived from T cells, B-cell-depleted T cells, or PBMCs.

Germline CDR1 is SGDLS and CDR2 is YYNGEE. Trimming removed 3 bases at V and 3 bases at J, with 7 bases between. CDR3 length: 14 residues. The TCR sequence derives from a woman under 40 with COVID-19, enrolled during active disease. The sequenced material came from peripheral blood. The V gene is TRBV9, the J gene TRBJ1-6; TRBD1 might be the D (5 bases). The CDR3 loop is CASSEGIYNSPLHF. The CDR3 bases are TGTGCCAGCAGCGAGGGGATCTATAATTCACCCCTCCACTTT. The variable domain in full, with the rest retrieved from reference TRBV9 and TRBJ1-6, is DSGVTQTPKHLITATGQRVTLRCSPRSGDLSVYWYQQSLDQGLQFLIQYYNGEERAKGNILERFSAQQFPDLHSELNLSSLELGDSALYFCASSEGIYNSPLHFGNGTRLTVT.